This entry lists 21 T cell receptor beta chains sequenced from one sample in a study of cytomegalovirus exposure and HLA in healthy donors (dated by TCRdb to 2015 to 2018). Receptors were amplified or captured by the immunoSEQ multiplex PCR assay. For the multiplex PCR, a mixture combining 60 forward primers for TCR Vbeta segments and 13 reverse primers for TCR Jbeta segments was used. TCRdb re-hosts the immuneACCESS table, in-frame sequences only. Its copies lack some clones; in the studies checked, an unresolved V gene accounts for under half of them, and the cause for the rest is not known. The sample table records some 200,000 clones; about four fifths of these occur just once. Clones ranked in the top ten supply roughly 1.6% of the sample. Sequenced sample: PBMCs. These receptors were taken from a man in his fifties in good health and CMV-seronegative.

Concerning this clone itself: Other DNA sequences in this sample translate to the same CDR3. The J gene is TRBJ2-7, the V gene TRBV7-2; a weak D match, TRBD1 (6 bases). CDR1 SGHTA and CDR2 FQGNSA come from the germline V gene. This CDR3 contains 13 residues. V was trimmed by 6 bases and J by 2 bases, leaving 11 bases between them. CDR3 region: CASRPTGTYEQYF. The CDR3 coding sequence is TGTGCCAGCAGGCCGACAGGTACCTACGAGCAGTACTTC. Combining the CDR3 with reference TRBV7-2 and TRBJ2-7 gives the whole variable domain GAGVSQSPSNKVTEKGKDVELRCDPISGHTALYWYRQSLGQGLEFLIYFQGNSAPDKSGLPSDRFSAERTGGSVSTLTIQRTQQEDSAVYLCASRPTGTYEQYFGPGTRLTVT.

The chain links TRBV7-2 to TRBJ1-2; D is ambiguous. V was pared by 4 bases and J by 4 bases, with 13 bases between. CDR1 and CDR2 from the germline V gene are SGHTA and FQGNSA. This CDR3 comprises 14 residues. CDR3 bases: TGTGCCAGCAGCTCGGGAGGGCTCTTCTATGGCTACACCTTC. It translates to CASSSGGLFYGYTF.

This chain connects TRBV28 to TRBJ1-5; 9 nucleotides align to TRBD1. In germline, CDR1 is MDHEN, CDR2 SYDVKM. V lost 9 bases to trimming and J lost 2 bases; unmatched junction nucleotides: 8. The CDR3 is 15 amino acids. The CDR3 here is CASSTGGAGNQPQHF. In DNA form, the CDR3 reads TGTGCCAGTAGTACAGGGGGCGCCGGCAATCAGCCCCAGCATTTT.

The V gene is TRBV9, the J gene TRBJ1-2, with 9 bases that match TRBD1. The V segment lost 3 bases and the J segment 4 bases; nucleotides outside the gene matches: 19. CDR3 length equals 19 residues. Germline CDR1 SGDLS, CDR2 YYNGEE. CDR3 nucleotide sequence: TGTGCCAGCAGCGCACAGAAACCGGGACAGGGCAAAAGGGGCTATGGCTACACCTTC. Encoded protein: CASSAQKPGQGKRGYGYTF.

The V gene is TRBV5-4, the J gene TRBJ2-6, with D possibly TRBD2 on 6 matching bases. In germline, CDR1 is SGHNT, CDR2 YYREEE (reference sequence). Trimming shortened V by 2 bases and J by 4 bases, and 10 bases separated the two germline ends. The length of the CDR3 is 15 residues. As DNA, the CDR3 is TGTGCCAGCAGCTTAGGAGGGTGGGGGGCCAACGTCCTGACTTTC. It translates to CASSLGGWGANVLTF.

V usage is TRBV12-5 and J usage is TRBJ2-5; TRBD1 agrees at 8 bases. CDR3 size: 14 residues. Looked up from germline, CDR1 is LGHNT and CDR2 is FRNRAP. J gave up 5 bases and V 6 bases, and 8 bases lay outside the gene matches. Written as DNA, the CDR3 is TGTGCTAGTGGAACGACAGGGGTCGGGGAGACCCAGTACTTC. It translates to CASGTTGVGETQYF.

This rearrangement joins TRBV28 to TRBJ2-3; D may be TRBD2 (6 bases). The V gene's germline CDR1 is MDHEN and CDR2 SYDVKM. The V end lost 3 bases, the J end lost 0 bases, and 10 bases lay between the germline ends. This CDR3 comprises 15 residues. CDR3 loop: CASSLILASTDTQYF. The DNA for the CDR3 is TGTGCCAGCAGTTTGATTCTAGCGAGCACAGATACGCAGTATTTT. The full variable domain, its missing parts supplied by reference TRBV28 and TRBJ2-3, is DVKVTQSSRYLVKRTGEKVFLECVQDMDHENMFWYRQDPGLGLRLIYFSYDVKMKEKGDIPEGYSVSREKKERFSLILESASTNQTSMYLCASSLILASTDTQYFGPGTRLTVL.

V gene TRBV25-1 combines with J gene TRBJ1-2; D uncertain. Germline assignment: CDR1 MGHDK and CDR2 SYGVNS. V gave up 8 bases and J gave up 6 bases, with 13 bases separating them. The CDR3 loop spans 12 amino acids. The CDR3 DNA follows: TGTGCCAGCGGCCCCGGGGTTAATGGCTACACCTTC. This sequence encodes CASGPGVNGYTF.

The chain uses TRBV5-1 and TRBJ2-3; TRBD2 might be the D (5 bases). Germline CDR1 SGHRS, CDR2 YFSETQ. This CDR3 region has 15 residues. The ends were cut back, 2 bases at V and 0 bases at J, with 10 bases in the middle. CDR3 bases: TGCGCCAGCAGCTTAGGACTCGTGAGCACAGATACGCAGTATTTT. Translated: CASSLGLVSTDTQYF.

V gene TRBV11-2 combines with J gene TRBJ2-1; 11 nucleotides align to TRBD2. With 5 bases clipped from V and 7 bases from J, the junction kept 7 bases outside the gene matches. Germline V gene sequence: CDR1 SGHAT, CDR2 FQNNGV. The CDR3 runs to 15 residues. CDR3 coding DNA: TGTGCCAGCAGCCCCACTAGCGGGAGAGGTAATGAGCAGTTCTTC. Translation gives CASSPTSGRGNEQFF.

This clone was picked up one time. V gene TRBV9 combines with J gene TRBJ1-2, with TRBD1 identical over 7 bases. Germline V CDR1 and CDR2: SGDLS, YYNGEE. CDR3 size: 13 residues. Trimming took 5 bases from V and 4 from J; bases not matched to a gene: 5. CDR3 sequence: CASRLGQAYGYTF. In nucleotides, the CDR3 is TGTGCCAGCAGACTTGGACAGGCCTATGGCTACACCTTC.

The chain is built from TRBV28 and TRBJ2-5; tentative D call: TRBD2 (6 bases). Germline values: CDR1 MDHEN, CDR2 SYDVKM. The CDR3 runs to 13 residues. Trimming removed 5 bases at V and 4 bases at J, with 11 bases between. The CDR3 spells CASSPEGLETQYF. The CDR3 bases are TGTGCCAGCAGTCCGGAGGGGCTAGAGACCCAGTACTTC.

This clone was picked up one time. The chain couples TRBV19 to TRBJ2-7; no clear D. The ends were cut back, 6 bases at V and 3 bases at J, with 12 bases in the middle. CDR1 is LNHDA and CDR2 is SQIVND in the germline V gene (reference sequence). The CDR3 spans 13 residues. The CDR3 DNA reads TGTGCCAGTAGCCCCGGGTATCTCTACGAGCAGTACTTC. Translating it yields CASSPGYLYEQYF.

For the CDR3, the DNA is TGTGCCAGCTCACCACAGGGAGGCAATCAGCCCCAGCATTTT. This sequence encodes CASSPQGGNQPQHF. The V call is TRBV18, the J call TRBJ1-5, with D unclear. The CDR3 is 14 residues long. V shed 1 base and J shed 2 bases, with 6 bases lying between them. Germline lookup yields CDR1 KGHSH and CDR2 LQKENI.

This chain connects TRBV7-2 to TRBJ1-3; no firm D call. The CDR3 contains 14 residues. Trimming left V 1 base short and J 8 bases short, with 12 bases between. Germline CDR1 is SGHTA and CDR2 is FQGNSA. The CDR3 here is CASSLVRESDTIYF. CDR3 in DNA: TGTGCCAGCAGCTTAGTCCGGGAATCAGACACCATATATTTT.

This clone was seen only once. V is TRBV7-2 and J is TRBJ1-4, with 8 positions matching TRBD1. This CDR3 comprises 13 residues. Looked up from germline, CDR1 is SGHTA and CDR2 is FQGNSA. V lost 2 bases to trimming and J lost 15 bases; unmatched junction nucleotides: 8. DNA for the CDR3: TGTGCCAGCAGCTTACCGGACAGGGTAAGATTGTTTTTT. Amino acids: CASSLPDRVRLFF.

The V gene is TRBV9, the J gene TRBJ2-5; 7 bases line up with TRBD2. The DNA end is a closer match to TRBJ2-7, so the J assignment may be wrong. CDR1 and CDR2 (germline): SGDLS, YYNGEE. The CDR3 runs 14 residues. As DNA, the CDR3 is TGTGCCAGCAGCCCGCGGGGGATCGGATACGAGCAGTACTTC. Translated, it gives CASSPRGIGYEQYF.

This clone has only one observation. This chain links TRBV27 with TRBJ1-1; D gene uncertain. The germline CDR1 and CDR2 sequences are MNHEY and SMNVEV (reference sequence). The CDR3 runs 13 residues. Between the trimmed V and J ends, which lost 7 bases and 1 base, there was a span of 10 bases. The CDR3 reads CASTERWNTEAFF. CDR3 DNA: TGTGCCAGCACCGAGAGGTGGAACACTGAAGCTTTCTTT.

The V and J genes are TRBV6-1 and TRBJ1-1; D is ambiguous. Germline CDR1 reads MNHNS; CDR2 reads SASEGT. This CDR3 comprises 13 residues. The V and J ends lost 8 bases and 0 bases respectively, with 10 bases between them. CDR3 bases: TGTGCCAGCCGAGCGGTCATGAACACTGAAGCTTTCTTT. It codes for CASRAVMNTEAFF.

The chain recombines TRBV9 with TRBJ2-3; unclear D gene. The CDR3 has 14 amino acids. CDR1 and CDR2 from the germline V gene are SGDLS and YYNGEE. The V and J ends lost 0 bases and 4 bases respectively, with 9 bases between them. The CDR3 is CASSVAGVSDTQYF. CDR3 in DNA: TGTGCCAGCAGCGTAGCTGGAGTCTCAGATACGCAGTATTTT.

Points on this clone: Other nucleotide sequences from this sample produce the same CDR3. The chain employs TRBV7-2 and TRBJ2-5; 7 bases agree with TRBD2. CDR3 length: 14 amino acids. CDR1 is SGHTA and CDR2 is FQGNSA in the germline V gene. The V and J ends lost 8 bases and 2 bases, in that order; junction bases with no gene match: 8. CDR3 nucleotides: TGTGCCAGCCTGCCGGGGGGAAAACAAGAGACCCAGTACTTC. Protein product: CASLPGGKQETQYF. Using reference TRBV7-2 and TRBJ2-5 for the parts outside the CDR3, the full variable domain is GAGVSQSPSNKVTEKGKDVELRCDPISGHTALYWYRQSLGQGLEFLIYFQGNSAPDKSGLPSDRFSAERTGGSVSTLTIQRTQQEDSAVYLCASLPGGKQETQYFGPGTRLLVL.